What follows is one T cell receptor beta chain and its context. Its antigen is unidentified. CDR1 is SGHRS, CDR2 YFSETQ, per germline. V gave up 5 bases and J gave up 9 bases; unmatched junction bases: 10. The CDR3 length is 14 residues. This entry is derived from a study of OX40 agonist ivuxolimab in advanced cancers. On the study more broadly: Subjects had a mean age of approximately 60 years, with a range of about 20 to 85; roughly 83% were male. Study-wide points: The authors also found low normalized T-cell clonal expansion in some nonresponders. Patients who responded partially at 0.1-3.0 mg/kg showed clonal expansion ranking among the lowest.

Drawing of blood for sampling happened at baseline, at cycle 4 day 1, and at cycle 7 day 1. Here immunoSEQ multiplex PCR was the method, and the copy in TCRdb shows in-frame clones only, minus some. Of roughly 70,000 clones in the sample, roughly 86% were seen once. This specimen was CD4+ or CD8+ T cells sorted from blood, taken in a trial of the OX40 agonist ivuxolimab. V gene TRBV5-1 combines with J gene TRBJ2-1; 8 bases fit TRBD2. This TCR came from an adult with an advanced solid tumor such as melanoma, head and neck, liver or kidney cancer. The CDR3: CASSIGTSGFEQFF. The CDR3 coding sequence is TGCGCCAGCAGTATCGGGACTAGTGGGTTTGAGCAGTTCTTC.